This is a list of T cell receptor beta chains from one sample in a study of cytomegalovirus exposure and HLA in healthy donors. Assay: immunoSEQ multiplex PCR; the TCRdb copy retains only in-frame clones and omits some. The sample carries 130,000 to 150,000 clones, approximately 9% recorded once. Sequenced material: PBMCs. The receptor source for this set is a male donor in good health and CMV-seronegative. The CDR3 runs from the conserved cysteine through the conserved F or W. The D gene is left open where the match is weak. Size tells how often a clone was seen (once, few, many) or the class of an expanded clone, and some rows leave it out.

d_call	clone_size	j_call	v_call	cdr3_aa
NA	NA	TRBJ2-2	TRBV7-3	CASSPRAGELFF
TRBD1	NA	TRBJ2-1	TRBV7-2	CASSSQGAPYNEQFF
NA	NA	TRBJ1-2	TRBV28	CASSLLGANYGYTF
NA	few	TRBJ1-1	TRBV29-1	CSVEGGVWPNTEAFF
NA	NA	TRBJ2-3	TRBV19	CASSSISTDTQYF
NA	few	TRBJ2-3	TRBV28	CASSPAAISTDTQYF
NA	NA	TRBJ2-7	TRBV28	CASRDSYEQYF
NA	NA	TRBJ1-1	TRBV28	CASSPRGSEAFF
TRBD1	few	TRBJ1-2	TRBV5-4	CASSFGQGANGYTF
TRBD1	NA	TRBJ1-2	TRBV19	CASSPRQGNYGYTF
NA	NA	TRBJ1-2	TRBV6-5	CASRYRIGQPNYTF
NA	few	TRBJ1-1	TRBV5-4	CASSVTGLDRAFF
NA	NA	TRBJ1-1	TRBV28	CASSRVGGEAFF
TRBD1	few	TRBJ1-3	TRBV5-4	CASSQGQGASSGNTIYF
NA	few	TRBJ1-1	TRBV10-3	CAISDVAGMNTEAFF
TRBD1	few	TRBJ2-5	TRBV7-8	CASSSPGTGLTQETQYF
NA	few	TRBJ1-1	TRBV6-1	CASSSQDSGNTEAFF
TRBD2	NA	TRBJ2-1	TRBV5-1	CASSGLAGDEQFF
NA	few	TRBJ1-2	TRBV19	CASSIDAVRPTRGGYTF
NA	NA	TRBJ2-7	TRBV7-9	CASSFAAGVEQYF
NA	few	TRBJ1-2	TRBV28	CASIPGVEDYGYTF
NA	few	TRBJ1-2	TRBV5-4	CASSLVGSNYGYTF
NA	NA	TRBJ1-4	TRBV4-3	CASRDSGEEKLFF
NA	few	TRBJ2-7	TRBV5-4	CASTFTGRPYEQYF
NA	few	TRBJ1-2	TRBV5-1	CASSFRGGGYGYTF
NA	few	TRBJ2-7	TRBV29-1	CSVEGAPYEQYF
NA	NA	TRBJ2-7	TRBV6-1	CASNRLVNEQYF
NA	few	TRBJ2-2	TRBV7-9	CASSPTGQGFAGELFF
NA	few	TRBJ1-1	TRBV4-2	CASSLLGGASNTEAFF
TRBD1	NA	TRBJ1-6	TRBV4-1	CASSQPGTGDSPLHF
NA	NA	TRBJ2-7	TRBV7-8	CASSFLFSYELYF
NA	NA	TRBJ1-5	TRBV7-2	CASSPAPTGQPQHF
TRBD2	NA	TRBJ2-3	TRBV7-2	CASSSGTSGDTQYF
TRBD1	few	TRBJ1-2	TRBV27	CASSLLGQGHGYTF
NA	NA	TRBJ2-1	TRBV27	CASSSTRSSYNEQFF
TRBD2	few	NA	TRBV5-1	CASSLAQREVTYEQYF
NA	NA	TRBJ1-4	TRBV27	CASSLLATNEKLFF
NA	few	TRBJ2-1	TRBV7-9	CASSSTAFSYNEQFF
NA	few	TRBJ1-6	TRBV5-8	CASSLVGASPLHF
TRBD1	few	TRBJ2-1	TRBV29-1	CSVRTLRGYNEQFF
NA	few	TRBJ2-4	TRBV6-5	CASSSRGWGIQYF
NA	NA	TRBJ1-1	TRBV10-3	CAISESAPVTEAFF
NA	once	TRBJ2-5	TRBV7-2	CASSFRGTRETQYF
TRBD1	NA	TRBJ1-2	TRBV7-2	CASGRDRGVYGYTF
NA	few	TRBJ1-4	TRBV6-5	CASITRGNEKLFF
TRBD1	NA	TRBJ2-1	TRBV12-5	CASGRQGAYNEQFF
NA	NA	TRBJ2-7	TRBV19	CASSLGVAPYEQYF
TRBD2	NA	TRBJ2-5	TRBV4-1	CASSQGGLAGETQYF
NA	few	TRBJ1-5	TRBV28	CASTDQPQHF
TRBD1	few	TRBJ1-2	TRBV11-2	CASSADRSYGYTF
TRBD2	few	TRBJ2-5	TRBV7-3	CASSLAGGKETQYF
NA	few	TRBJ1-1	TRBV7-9	CASSFPQGMNTEAFF
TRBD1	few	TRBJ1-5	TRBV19	CASSDDRGLAQPQHF
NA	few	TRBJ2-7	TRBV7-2	CASSLQDSDYEQYF
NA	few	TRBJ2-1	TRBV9	CASSPGRVYNEQFF
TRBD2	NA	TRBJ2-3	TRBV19	CASSITSGRAGDTQYF